A few counts support the clone carrying this T cell receptor beta chain. Assay: immunoSEQ multiplex PCR; the TCRdb copy retains only in-frame clones and omits some. Altogether under 400,000 clones are present, around 87% being singletons, with the ten largest covering 6.5% to 8%. Between the trimmed V and J ends, which lost 1 base and 10 bases, there was a span of 11 bases. The germline gives CDR1 SGHTA, CDR2 FQGTGA. The CDR3 has 14 residues. This specimen belongs to a study of blood T cell repertoires in COVID-19. Study in general: The samples span acute and convalescent COVID-19 from the United States, Italy and Spain. PBMCs, B-cell-depleted T cells, or T cells were the source of the cDNA or gDNA that made up the material.

Source material: peripheral blood. This sequence originates from a man aged 18 to 29 with active or convalescent COVID-19. The chain uses TRBV7-3 and TRBJ1-6; tentative D call: TRBD1 (5 bases). CDR3 sequence reads: CASSLNQGRSPLHF. The CDR3 DNA reads TGTGCCAGCAGCTTAAATCAGGGCAGGTCACCCCTCCACTTT.